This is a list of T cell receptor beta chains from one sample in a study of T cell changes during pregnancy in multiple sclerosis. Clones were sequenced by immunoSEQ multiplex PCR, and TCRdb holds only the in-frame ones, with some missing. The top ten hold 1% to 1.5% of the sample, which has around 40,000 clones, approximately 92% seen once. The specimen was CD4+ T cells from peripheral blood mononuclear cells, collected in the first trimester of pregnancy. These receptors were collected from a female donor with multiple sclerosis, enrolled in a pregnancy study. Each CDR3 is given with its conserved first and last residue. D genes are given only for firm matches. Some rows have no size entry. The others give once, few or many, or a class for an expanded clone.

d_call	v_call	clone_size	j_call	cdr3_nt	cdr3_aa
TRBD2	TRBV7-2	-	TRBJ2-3	TGTGCCAGCAGCTTATTCCCGGGGACTAGGACAGATACGCAGTATTTT	CASSLFPGTRTDTQYF
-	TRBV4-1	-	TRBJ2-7	TGCGCCAGCAGCCCCGCCGACTATAATTACCCCACCTACGAGCAGTACTTC	CASSPADYNYPTYEQYF
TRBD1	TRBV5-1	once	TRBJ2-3	TGCGCCAGCAGACCGGGACAGGGTGTTGCAGATACGCAGTATTTT	CASRPGQGVADTQYF
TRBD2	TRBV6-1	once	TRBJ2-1	TGTGCCAGCAGTGAGACTAGCGGGAGGGGGTACAATGAGCAGTTCTTC	CASSETSGRGYNEQFF
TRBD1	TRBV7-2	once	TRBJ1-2	TGTGCCAGCAGCCGGACAGGGAATTATGGCTACACCTTC	CASSRTGNYGYTF
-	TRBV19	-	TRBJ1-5	TGTGCCAGTAGTAGAGGCACCAATCAGCCCCAGCATTTT	CASSRGTNQPQHF
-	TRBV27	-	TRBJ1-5	TGTGCCAGCAGTTTTGGGGGCTGGAATCAGCCCCAGCATTTT	CASSFGGWNQPQHF
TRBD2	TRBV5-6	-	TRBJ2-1	TGTGCCAGCAGAGCTTGGGGACTAGCGGTAAATGAGCAGTTCTTC	CASRAWGLAVNEQFF
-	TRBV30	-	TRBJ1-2	TGTGCCTGGAGTTCGGCACAGGGAGCCGGGGAGGGCTACACCTTC	CAWSSAQGAGEGYTF
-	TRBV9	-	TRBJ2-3	TGTGCCAGCAGCGTAAGTAACTCCTGGGATACGCAGTATTTT	CASSVSNSWDTQYF
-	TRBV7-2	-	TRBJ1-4	TGTGCCAGCAGCCGAACCACCTCGGGAACTAATGAAAAACTGTTTTTT	CASSRTTSGTNEKLFF
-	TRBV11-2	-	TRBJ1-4	TGTGCCAGCAGCTCCGACAGTGAAAAACTGTTTTTT	CASSSDSEKLFF
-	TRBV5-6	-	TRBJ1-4	TGTGCCAGCAGCTCACGAATGGGGGGTGATGAAAAACTGTTTTTT	CASSSRMGGDEKLFF
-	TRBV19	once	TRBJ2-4	TGTGCCAGTAGTGGAGGCGGGAATGCCAAAAACATTCAGTACTTC	CASSGGGNAKNIQYF
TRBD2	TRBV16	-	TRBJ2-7	TGTGCCAGCAGCCAATCGGTGGCAGCGGGGACCGAGCAGTACTTC	CASSQSVAAGTEQYF
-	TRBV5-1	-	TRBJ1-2	TGCGCCAGCAGCTCAGGGGCGACCGCTAACTATGGCTACACCTTC	CASSSGATANYGYTF
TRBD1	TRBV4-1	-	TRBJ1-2	TGCGCCAGCAGCACCGAACCCCCCGCGACAGGGGGAGCTTTGCGCGGCTACACCTTC	CASSTEPPATGGALRGYTF
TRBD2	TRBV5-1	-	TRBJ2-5	TGCGCCAGCAGTCGGGGGGAAAAGACCCAGTACTTC	CASSRGEKTQYF
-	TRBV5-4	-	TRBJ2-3	TGTGCCAGCAGCTTGGGGAGCGGAAGCACAGATACGCAGTATTTT	CASSLGSGSTDTQYF
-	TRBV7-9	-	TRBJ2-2	TGTGCCAGCAGCTTGGGATTGACAGTAACCGGGGAGCTGTTTTTT	CASSLGLTVTGELFF
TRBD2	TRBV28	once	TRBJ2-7	TGTGCCAGCAGCTGGGGGGGGAACTACGAGCAGTACTTC	CASSWGGNYEQYF
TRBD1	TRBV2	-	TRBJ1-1	TGTGCCAGCAGTGATGGGGGACAGGGGATGAGCACTGAAGCTTTCTTT	CASSDGGQGMSTEAFF
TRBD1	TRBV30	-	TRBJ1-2	TGTGCCTGGTTCCGGACAGGGACTAACTATGGCTACACCTTC	CAWFRTGTNYGYTF
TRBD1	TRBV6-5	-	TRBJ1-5	TGTGCCAGCAGTTACTCCGGGACAGCTAACAATCAGCCCCAGCATTTT	CASSYSGTANNQPQHF
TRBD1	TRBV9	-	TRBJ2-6	TGTGCCAGCAGCGTAGGTCGACAGGGGGCAACTGGGGCCAACGTCCTGACTTTC	CASSVGRQGATGANVLTF
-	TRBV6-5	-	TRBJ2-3	TGTGCCAGCAGTTACGGCCTTAGCACAGATACGCAGTATTTT	CASSYGLSTDTQYF